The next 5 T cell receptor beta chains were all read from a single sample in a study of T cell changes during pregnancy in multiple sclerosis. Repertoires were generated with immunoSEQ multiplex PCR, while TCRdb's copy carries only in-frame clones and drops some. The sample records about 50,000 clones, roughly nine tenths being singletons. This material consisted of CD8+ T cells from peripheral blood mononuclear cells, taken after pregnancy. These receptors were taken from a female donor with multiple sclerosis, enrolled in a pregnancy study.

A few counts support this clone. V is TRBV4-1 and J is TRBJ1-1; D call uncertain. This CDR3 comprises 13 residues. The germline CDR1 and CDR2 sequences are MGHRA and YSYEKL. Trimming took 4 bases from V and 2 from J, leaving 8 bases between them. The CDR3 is CASSRPGNTEAFF. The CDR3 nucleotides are TGCGCCAGCAGCCGCCCGGGAAACACTGAAGCTTTCTTT.

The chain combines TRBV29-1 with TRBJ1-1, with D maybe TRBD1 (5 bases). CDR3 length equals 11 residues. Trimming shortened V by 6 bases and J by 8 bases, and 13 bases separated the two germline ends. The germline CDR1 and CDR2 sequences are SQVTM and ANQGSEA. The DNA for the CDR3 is TGCAGCGTCGGAGGGGCAGGGGAAGCTTTCTTT. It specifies CSVGGAGEAFF.

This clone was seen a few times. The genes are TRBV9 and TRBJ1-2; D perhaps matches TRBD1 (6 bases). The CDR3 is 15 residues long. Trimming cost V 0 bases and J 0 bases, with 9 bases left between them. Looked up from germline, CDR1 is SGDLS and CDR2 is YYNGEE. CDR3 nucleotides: TGTGCCAGCAGCGTAGAGCCAGGGGCTAACTATGGCTACACCTTC. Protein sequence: CASSVEPGANYGYTF.

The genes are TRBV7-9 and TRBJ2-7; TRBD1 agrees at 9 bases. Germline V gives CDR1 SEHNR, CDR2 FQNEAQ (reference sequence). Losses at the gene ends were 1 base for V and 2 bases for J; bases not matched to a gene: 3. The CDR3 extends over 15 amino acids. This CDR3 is CASSLVDRGTYEQYF. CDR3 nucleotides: TGTGCCAGCAGCTTAGTGGACAGGGGTACCTACGAGCAGTACTTC.

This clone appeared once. The CDR3 protein is CASSYSGQGNEQYF. DNA for the CDR3: TGTGCCAGCAGTTACTCCGGACAGGGGAACGAGCAGTACTTC. This chain uses TRBV6-5 with TRBJ2-7; 9 bases match TRBD1. Germline CDR1 reads MNHEY; CDR2 reads SVGAGI. V was clipped by 0 bases and J by 5 bases; unmatched bases: 2. This CDR3 is 14 amino acids long.